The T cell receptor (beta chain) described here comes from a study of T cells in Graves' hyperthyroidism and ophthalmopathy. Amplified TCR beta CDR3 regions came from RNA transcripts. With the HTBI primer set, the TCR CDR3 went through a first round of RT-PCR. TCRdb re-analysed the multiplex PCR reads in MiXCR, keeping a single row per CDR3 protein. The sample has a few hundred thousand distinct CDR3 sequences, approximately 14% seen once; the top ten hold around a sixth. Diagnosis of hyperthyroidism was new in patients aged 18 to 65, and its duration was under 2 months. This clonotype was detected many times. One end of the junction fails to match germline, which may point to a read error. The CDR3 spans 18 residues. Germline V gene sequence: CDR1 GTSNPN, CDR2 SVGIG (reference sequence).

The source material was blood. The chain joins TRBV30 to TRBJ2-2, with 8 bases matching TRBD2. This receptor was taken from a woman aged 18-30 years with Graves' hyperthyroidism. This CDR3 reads CAWSGVGSGLVNAGELFF. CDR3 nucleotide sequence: TGTGCCTGGAGTGGAGTGGGATCGGGACTAGTGAACGCCGGGGAGCTGTTTTTT.